This note documents a single TCR beta chain sequence. Patients aged 18 to 65 with hyperthyroidism were newly diagnosed, with duration under 2 months. These data come from a study of T cells in Graves' hyperthyroidism and ophthalmopathy. The investigators amplified TCR beta CDR3 regions from RNA transcripts. RT-PCR in the first round (using the HTBI primer set) targeted the TCR CDR3. TCRdb analysed the multiplex PCR reads with MiXCR anew, one entry per CDR3 protein. Here the sample spans about 360,000 distinct CDR3 sequences, approximately 13% being singletons. The TCR was taken from a man younger than 40 with Graves' hyperthyroidism that later progressed to Graves' ophthalmopathy. The sequencing input was blood.

The CDR3 loop reads CATGRTGGGTGELFF. CDR3 in DNA: TGTGCCACGGGCCGGACAGGGGGGGGCACCGGGGAGCTGTTTTTT. The genes are TRBV12-3 or TRBV12-4 and TRBJ2-2; 10 bases are shared with TRBD1. The CDR3 totals 15 residues. The V segment lost 10 bases and the J segment 4 bases; nucleotides outside the gene matches: 9.